This is a list of T cell receptor beta chains from one sample in a study of cytomegalovirus exposure and HLA in healthy donors. TCRdb's copy holds only in-frame clones and misses some; the assay was immunoSEQ multiplex PCR. The sample shows around 140,000 clones, about 77% of them seen only once. Input material: PBMCs. These receptor sequences come from a female donor in good health and CMV-seronegative. CDR3s include the opening cysteine and the closing phenylalanine or tryptophan. The order of the fields is V gene, J gene, D gene, clone size, CDR3 DNA, CDR3 protein. A D gene is named only where the DNA matches it firmly. Clone size is stated in some rows and not others, as once, few, many or a class when expanded.

v_gene: TRBV5-1
j_gene: TRBJ2-6
d_gene: TRBD2
abundance: .
CDR3nt: TGCGCCAGCAGCTTGGCGGTAGCGGGAGGATCTGGGGCCAACGTCCTGACTTTC
CDR3aa: CASSLAVAGGSGANVLTF

v_gene: TRBV5-1
j_gene: TRBJ1-1
d_gene: TRBD1
abundance: .
CDR3nt: TGCGCCAGCAGCTCAGGGGGAACAGCTGAAGCCTTCTTT
CDR3aa: CASSSGGTAEAFF

v_gene: TRBV15
j_gene: TRBJ2-2
d_gene: TRBD2
abundance: .
CDR3nt: TGTGCCACCAGCAGTCTTCCACGACTAGCGGGAGTGGTCAACACCGGGGAGCTGTTTTTT
CDR3aa: CATSSLPRLAGVVNTGELFF

v_gene: TRBV2
j_gene: TRBJ2-5
d_gene: TRBD2
abundance: .
CDR3nt: TGTGCCAGCACCCAACCGGGCGGGGGACTAGCGGGGCAAGAGACCCAGTACTTC
CDR3aa: CASTQPGGGLAGQETQYF

v_gene: TRBV29-1
j_gene: TRBJ2-2
d_gene: TRBD1
abundance: .
CDR3nt: TGCAGCGTTGCCAGGGGGCTCGGCGGGGAGCTGTTTTTT
CDR3aa: CSVARGLGGELFF

v_gene: TRBV10-2
j_gene: TRBJ2-1
d_gene: .
abundance: .
CDR3nt: TGCGCCAGCAGGAGGGACTCCCGGGCCTCCTACAATGAGCAGTTCTTC
CDR3aa: CASRRDSRASYNEQFF

v_gene: TRBV25-1
j_gene: TRBJ1-1
d_gene: .
abundance: .
CDR3nt: TGTGCCAGCAAAGTGGGCTGGAACACTGAAGCTTTCTTT
CDR3aa: CASKVGWNTEAFF

v_gene: TRBV27
j_gene: TRBJ1-2
d_gene: TRBD1
abundance: .
CDR3nt: TGTGCCAGCAGTTTCTACGCCGGGACAGGGTCTAACTATGGCTACACCTTC
CDR3aa: CASSFYAGTGSNYGYTF

v_gene: TRBV4-2
j_gene: TRBJ1-3
d_gene: TRBD1
abundance: .
CDR3nt: TGTGCCAGCAGCCAAGACTACCCTACTATGAGGACAGGGGTAAGAAACACCATATATTTT
CDR3aa: CASSQDYPTMRTGVRNTIYF

v_gene: TRBV7-9
j_gene: TRBJ1-1
d_gene: .
abundance: .
CDR3nt: TGTGCCAGCAGCTCCAATGGCGGGTGGGTTGAAGCTTTCTTT
CDR3aa: CASSSNGGWVEAFF

v_gene: TRBV11-2
j_gene: TRBJ2-7
d_gene: .
abundance: .
CDR3nt: TGTGCCAGCAGCCCCCCGGTCCGGGTTGTCCCCTACGAGCAGTACTTC
CDR3aa: CASSPPVRVVPYEQYF

v_gene: TRBV7-2
j_gene: TRBJ2-7
d_gene: .
abundance: .
CDR3nt: TGTGCCAGCAGCCCGGACTATTCCTACGAGCAGTACTTC
CDR3aa: CASSPDYSYEQYF

v_gene: TRBV6-1
j_gene: TRBJ1-3
d_gene: .
abundance: .
CDR3nt: TGTGCCAGCAGTGACGTGATAAGTAGAAGCCGCGGGAACACCATATATTTT
CDR3aa: CASSDVISRSRGNTIYF

v_gene: TRBV5-1
j_gene: TRBJ2-7
d_gene: TRBD1
abundance: .
CDR3nt: TGCGCCAGCAGCTTGGGGAACGGACAGGGAAGAAACGAGCAGTACTTC
CDR3aa: CASSLGNGQGRNEQYF

v_gene: TRBV4-1
j_gene: TRBJ2-5
d_gene: .
abundance: .
CDR3nt: TGCGCCAGCAGCCAACTGTATAGACAGTTGTCCCAAGGGTCCCAGTACTTC
CDR3aa: CASSQLYRQLSQGSQYF

v_gene: TRBV10-3
j_gene: TRBJ1-5
d_gene: .
abundance: .
CDR3nt: TGTGCCATCAGTGACAGACAACAGCCCCAGCATTTT
CDR3aa: CAISDRQQPQHF

v_gene: TRBV7-2
j_gene: TRBJ1-4
d_gene: TRBD1
abundance: few
CDR3nt: TGTGCCAGCAGCTATACCGGACAGGCATCAACTAATGAAAAACTGTTTTTT
CDR3aa: CASSYTGQASTNEKLFF

v_gene: TRBV13
j_gene: TRBJ2-1
d_gene: TRBD2
abundance: .
CDR3nt: TGTGCCAGCAGCCTGGTAACTTGGACTAGCGGGGGGGCCGGGCGAGGGAGAATCTACAATGAGCAGTTCTTC
CDR3aa: CASSLVTWTSGGAGRGRIYNEQFF

v_gene: TRBV7-9
j_gene: TRBJ1-4
d_gene: TRBD1
abundance: few
CDR3nt: TGTGCCAGCAGCTGGGACAGGGAGGGTGAAAAACTGTTTTTT
CDR3aa: CASSWDREGEKLFF

v_gene: TRBV27
j_gene: TRBJ2-1
d_gene: TRBD2
abundance: .
CDR3nt: TGTGCCAGCAGTTTAAGGAGCGGGAGGGCAAGAAATGAGCAGTTCTTC
CDR3aa: CASSLRSGRARNEQFF

v_gene: TRBV19
j_gene: TRBJ1-5
d_gene: .
abundance: .
CDR3nt: TGTGCCAGTAGTAACCGCCGCGGGGGCAATCAGCCCCAGCATTTT
CDR3aa: CASSNRRGGNQPQHF

v_gene: TRBV27
j_gene: TRBJ2-7
d_gene: .
abundance: .
CDR3nt: TGTGCCAGCGGCCTGGCCCTAGGCGAGCAGTACTTC
CDR3aa: CASGLALGEQYF

v_gene: TRBV19
j_gene: TRBJ2-1
d_gene: .
abundance: .
CDR3nt: TGTGCCAGTAGTATAGATCTCGGGGGATCGGGTGAGCAGTTCTTC
CDR3aa: CASSIDLGGSGEQFF

v_gene: TRBV5-4
j_gene: TRBJ1-2
d_gene: .
abundance: .
CDR3nt: TGTGCCAGCAGCTTGGTGGGACTAGCTAACTATGGCTACACCTTC
CDR3aa: CASSLVGLANYGYTF